The T cell receptor (beta chain) under discussion was sequenced for a study of regulatory T cells in long-lasting Graves disease. Time point described: persistent/refractory GD, antithyroid drugs over 5 years with positive TRAb. PBMCs were the source of the RNA used for TCR sequencing. There are 15 residues in the CDR3. Germline CDR1 is DFQATT and CDR2 is SNEGSKA (reference sequence). Trimming removed 0 bases from V and 6 bases from J, with 16 bases in between. According to the study, TCR beta libraries were built with iRepertoire HTBI primers and CDR3-region Arm-PCR. TCRdb recomputed calls from the multiplex PCR reads with MiXCR, one row per CDR3 protein. This sample yields around 450,000 distinct CDR3 sequences, of which under 25% are seen a single time; 7% to 9% belongs to the top ten.

The chain employs TRBV20-1 and TRBJ2-3, with D maybe TRBD2 (5 bases). The material was peripheral blood mononuclear cells (PBMCs), obtained when the disease was refractory, from a patient treated with antithyroid drugs. The sequence came from a female donor with Graves disease. Here the CDR3 reads CSARDTGGEWDTQYF. DNA for the CDR3: TGCAGTGCTAGAGATACTGGTGGGGAGTGGGATACGCAGTATTTT.